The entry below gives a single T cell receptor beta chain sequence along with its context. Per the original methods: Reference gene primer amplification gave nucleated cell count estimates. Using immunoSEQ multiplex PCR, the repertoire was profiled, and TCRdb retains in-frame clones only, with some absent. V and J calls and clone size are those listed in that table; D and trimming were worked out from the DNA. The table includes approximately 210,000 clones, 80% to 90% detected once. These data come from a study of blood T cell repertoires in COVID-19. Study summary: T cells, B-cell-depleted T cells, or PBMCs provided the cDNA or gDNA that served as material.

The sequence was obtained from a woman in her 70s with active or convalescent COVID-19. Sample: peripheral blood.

The CDR3 loop is CASSEPGLAGSGEQFF. The CDR3 DNA sequence: TGTGCCAGCAGTGAACCAGGACTAGCGGGGTCGGGTGAGCAGTTCTTC. The V and J genes are TRBV6-1 and TRBJ2-1; TRBD2 matches at 12 bases. The CDR3 has 16 amino acids. Germline V gene lookup returns CDR1 MNHNS and CDR2 SASEGT. Trimming cost V 2 bases and J 9 bases; bases outside gene matches: 8.